This record covers a single TCR beta chain. Its antigen is unidentified. Trimming shortened V by 4 bases and J by 1 base, and 8 bases separated the two germline ends. The CDR3 is made up of 13 amino acids. Germline CDR1 and CDR2: MGHDK and SYGVNS. These data belong to a study of chemoradiotherapy in HPV16-positive cancers. Findings of the study overall: Candidate HPV-specific clones and E7-related TCR motifs grew in tumor during treatment.

Using immunoSEQ multiplex PCR, the repertoire was profiled, and TCRdb retains in-frame clones only, with some absent. The data contain 6,000 to 7,500 clones, about 70% of them seen just once; the ten biggest clones take up 5% to 6.5%. The TCR originated in a human donor with HPV-associated anogenital cancer. The chain has TRBV25-1 and TRBJ2-7, with unresolved D. The sequenced sample was tumor tissue, obtained from a patient who underwent chemoradiotherapy. This chain's CDR3 is CASSATRSYEQYF. The CDR3 bases are TGTGCCAGCAGTGCGACCCGTTCCTACGAGCAGTACTTC.